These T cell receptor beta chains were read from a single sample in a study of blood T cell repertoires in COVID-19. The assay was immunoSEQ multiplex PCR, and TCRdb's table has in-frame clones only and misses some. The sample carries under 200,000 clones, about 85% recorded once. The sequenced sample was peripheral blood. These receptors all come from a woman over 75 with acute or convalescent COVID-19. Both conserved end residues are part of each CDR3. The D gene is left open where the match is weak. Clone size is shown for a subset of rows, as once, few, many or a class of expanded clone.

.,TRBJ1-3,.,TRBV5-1,CASSGGGLTKGNTIYF,TGCGCCAGCAGCGGAGGCGGACTGACGAAAGGGAACACCATATATTTT
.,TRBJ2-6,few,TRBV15,CATSRDVRMTSSGANVLTF,TGTGCCACCAGCAGAGATGTGCGGATGACCAGCTCTGGGGCCAACGTCCTGACTTTC
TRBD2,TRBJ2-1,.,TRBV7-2,CASSLGGLAGGKQFF,TGTGCCAGCAGCTTAGGGGGACTAGCGGGAGGGAAGCAGTTCTTC
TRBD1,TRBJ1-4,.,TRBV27,CASSLLGQDEKLFF,TGTGCCAGCAGTTTACTGGGACAGGACGAAAAACTGTTTTTT
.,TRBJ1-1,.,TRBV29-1,CSAVQGGGTEAFF,TGCAGCGCGGTACAGGGTGGTGGCACTGAAGCTTTCTTT
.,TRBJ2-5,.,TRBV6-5,CASSYSIGGFRETQYF,TGTGCCAGCAGTTACTCGATTGGCGGGTTTAGGGAGACCCAGTACTTC
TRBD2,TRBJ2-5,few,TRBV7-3,CASSLGRVETQYF,TGTGCCAGCAGCTTAGGGAGGGTGGAGACCCAGTACTTC
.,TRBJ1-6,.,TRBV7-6,CASSLDLRGAYNSPLHF,TGTGCCAGCAGCTTAGACCTCCGGGGGGCCTATAATTCACCCCTCCACTTT
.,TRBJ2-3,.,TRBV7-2,CASSLVAVRDTQYF,TGTGCCAGCAGCTTAGTTGCGGTTAGGGATACGCAGTATTTT
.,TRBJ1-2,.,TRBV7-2,CASTLRRGGYGYTF,TGTGCCAGCACCCTTAGAAGGGGTGGATATGGCTACACCTTC
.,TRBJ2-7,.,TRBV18,CASLRGAENYEQYF,TGTGCCAGCCTCCGGGGAGCGGAAAACTACGAGCAGTACTTC
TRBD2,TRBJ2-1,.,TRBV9,CASSVGGAGNNEQFF,TGTGCCAGCAGCGTGGGAGGAGCGGGAAACAATGAGCAGTTCTTC
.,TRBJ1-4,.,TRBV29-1,CSVGGPTSGEKLFF,TGCAGCGTGGGGGGTCCCACCTCGGGTGAAAAACTGTTTTTT
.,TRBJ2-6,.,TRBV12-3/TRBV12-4,CASSGSGANVLTF,TGTGCCAGCTCGGGATCTGGGGCCAACGTCCTGACTTTC
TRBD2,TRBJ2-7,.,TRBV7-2,CASSSLGGIFEQYF,TGTGCCAGCAGCTCTTTGGGAGGGATTTTCGAGCAATACTTC
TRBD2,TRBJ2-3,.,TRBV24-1,CATSGGGGSTDTQYF,TGTGCCACCAGTGGGGGCGGCGGGAGTACAGATACGCAGTATTTT
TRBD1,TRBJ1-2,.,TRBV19,CASSVRTGGNYGYTF,TGTGCCAGTAGTGTGAGGACAGGGGGCAACTATGGCTACACCTTC
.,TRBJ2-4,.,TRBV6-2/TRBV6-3,CASSYVFKGAGKNIQYF,TGTGCCAGCAGTTACGTCTTCAAGGGAGCTGGCAAAAACATTCAGTACTTC
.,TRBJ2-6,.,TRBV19,CASSITGTGANVLTF,TGTGCCAGTAGTATTACAGGGACCGGGGCCAACGTCCTGACTTTC
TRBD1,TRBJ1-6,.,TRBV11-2,CASSLFTGGSGSPLHF,TGTGCCAGCAGCTTATTTACAGGGGGGTCAGGATCACCCCTCCACTTT
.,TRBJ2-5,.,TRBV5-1,CASSLVTGNFAETQYF,TGCGCCAGCAGCTTGGTGACGGGAAACTTCGCGGAGACCCAGTACTTC
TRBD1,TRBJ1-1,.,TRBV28,CASRRGQGGDAFF,TGTGCCAGCAGACGCGGACAGGGTGGGGACGCTTTCTTT
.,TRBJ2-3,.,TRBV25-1,CASSERGGIPSTDTQYF,TGTGCCAGCAGTGAAAGGGGCGGGATCCCAAGCACAGATACGCAGTATTTT
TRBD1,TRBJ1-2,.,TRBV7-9,CASSLAGGSVPYGYTF,TGTGCCAGCAGCTTAGCAGGGGGCAGTGTCCCCTATGGCTACACCTTC
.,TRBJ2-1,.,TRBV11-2,CASSLVWIRGNEQFF,TGTGCCAGCAGCTTAGTGTGGATCCGCGGCAATGAGCAGTTCTTC
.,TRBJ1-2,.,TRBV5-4,CASSFPQGGNYGYTF,TGTGCCAGCAGCTTCCCGCAAGGGGGAAACTATGGCTACACCTTC
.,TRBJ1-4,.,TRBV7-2,CASSLDGANEKLFF,TGTGCCAGCAGCTTAGACGGGGCTAATGAAAAACTGTTTTTT
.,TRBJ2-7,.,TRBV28,CASTAPRGAVWEQYF,TGTGCCAGCACTGCCCCCCGGGGGGCAGTATGGGAGCAGTACTTC
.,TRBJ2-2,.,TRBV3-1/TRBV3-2,CARQWDSFTGELFF,TGTGCCAGACAATGGGACTCTTTCACCGGGGAGCTGTTTTTT
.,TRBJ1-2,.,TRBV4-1,CASSQDGAGVEAYGYTF,TGCGCCAGCAGCCAAGATGGAGCAGGGGTTGAGGCCTATGGCTACACCTTC
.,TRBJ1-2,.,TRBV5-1,CASSLQGPNYGYTF,TGCGCCAGCAGCTTGCAGGGGCCTAACTATGGCTACACCTTC
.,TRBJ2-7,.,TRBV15,CATSRSRVPYEQYF,TGTGCCACCAGCAGGTCTCGGGTTCCCTACGAGCAGTACTTC
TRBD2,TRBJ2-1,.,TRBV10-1,CASSSGTSGSLEQFF,TGCGCCAGCAGTAGCGGGACTAGCGGGAGTTTGGAGCAGTTCTTC
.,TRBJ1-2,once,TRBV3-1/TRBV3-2,CASSQRTINYGYTF,TGTGCCAGCAGTCAAAGGACTATAAACTATGGCTACACCTTC
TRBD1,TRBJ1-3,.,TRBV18,CASSPGTGGNTIYF,TGTGCCAGCTCACCAGGGACAGGGGGAAACACCATATATTTT
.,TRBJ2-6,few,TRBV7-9,CASTAGSGANVLTF,TGTGCCAGCACCGCGGGCTCTGGGGCCAACGTCCTGACTTTC
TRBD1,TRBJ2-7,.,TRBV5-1,CASSLSGQTYEQYF,TGCGCCAGCAGCCTATCGGGACAGACCTACGAGCAGTACTTC
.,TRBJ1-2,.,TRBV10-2,CASTDDSRGAYGYTF,TGCGCCAGCACGGATGACAGTCGGGGGGCCTATGGCTACACCTTC
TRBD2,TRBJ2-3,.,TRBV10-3,CATLAGDSADTQYF,TGTGCCACTCTAGCGGGAGACAGTGCAGATACGCAGTATTTT
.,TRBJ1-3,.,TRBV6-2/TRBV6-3,CASSTRGNGNTIYF,TGTGCCAGCAGCACCAGGGGAAATGGAAACACCATATATTTT
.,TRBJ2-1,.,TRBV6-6,CASSSQIASSYNEQFF,TGTGCCAGCAGTTCCCAGATCGCCAGCTCCTACAATGAGCAGTTCTTC
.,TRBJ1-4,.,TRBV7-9,CASSLAGGRANEKLFF,TGTGCCAGCAGCTTAGCTGGCGGCAGGGCGAATGAAAAACTGTTTTTT
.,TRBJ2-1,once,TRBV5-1,CASSPRGGASSYNEQFF,TGCGCCAGCAGCCCTAGGGGAGGCGCCAGCTCCTACAATGAGCAGTTCTTC
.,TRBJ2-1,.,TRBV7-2,CASSSDTYNEQFF,TGTGCCAGCAGTTCGGACACCTACAATGAGCAGTTCTTC
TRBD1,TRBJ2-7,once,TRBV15,CATSSNRGYEQYF,TGTGCCACCAGCAGTAACAGGGGCTACGAGCAGTACTTC
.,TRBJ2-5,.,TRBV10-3,CAISPRGETQYF,TGTGCCATCAGTCCTCGGGGAGAGACCCAGTACTTC
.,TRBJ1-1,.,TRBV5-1,CASSLVGENTEAFF,TGCGCCAGCAGCTTGGTAGGGGAGAACACTGAAGCTTTCTTT
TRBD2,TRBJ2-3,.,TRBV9,CASSVAGGPTTDTQYF,TGTGCCAGCAGCGTAGCGGGGGGGCCTACCACAGATACGCAGTATTTT
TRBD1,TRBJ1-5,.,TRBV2,CASGDVDRGQPQHF,TGTGCCAGCGGAGATGTGGACAGGGGTCAGCCCCAGCATTTT
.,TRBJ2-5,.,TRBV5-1,CASSHITGLGQETQYF,TGCGCCAGCAGCCATATCACAGGTTTGGGCCAAGAGACCCAGTACTTC
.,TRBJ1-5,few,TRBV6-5,CASSSSGGNQPQHF,TGTGCCAGCAGTTCCTCCGGGGGCAATCAGCCCCAGCATTTT
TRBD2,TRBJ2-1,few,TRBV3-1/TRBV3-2,CASSRERDLMFF,TGTGCCAGCAGTCGAGAGCGGGACTTGATGTTCTTC
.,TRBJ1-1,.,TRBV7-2,CASSLRLRGGTEAFF,TGTGCCAGCAGCTTAAGGTTACGGGGAGGCACTGAAGCTTTCTTT
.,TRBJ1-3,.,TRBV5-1,CASSPGAGNTIYF,TGCGCCAGCAGTCCAGGGGCTGGAAACACCATATATTTT
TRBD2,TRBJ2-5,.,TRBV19,CASTTIGGGTQYF,TGTGCCAGTACTACCATCGGGGGGGGGACCCAGTACTTC
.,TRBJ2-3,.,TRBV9,CASSPRRRTDTQYF,TGTGCCAGCAGCCCGAGGCGCCGCACAGATACGCAGTATTTT
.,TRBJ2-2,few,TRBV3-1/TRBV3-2,CASSQDAGFRPGELFF,TGTGCCAGCAGCCAAGATGCAGGGTTTCGACCCGGGGAGCTGTTTTTT
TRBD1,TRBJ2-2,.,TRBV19,CASSKQGLGSGELFF,TGTGCCAGTAGTAAACAGGGGTTGGGATCCGGGGAGCTGTTTTTT
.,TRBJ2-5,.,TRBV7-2,CASSLTSSRATQYF,TGTGCCAGCAGCTTAACTAGCTCAAGAGCGACCCAGTACTTC